Following are 18 T cell receptor beta chains from one sample sequenced in a study of blood T cells in healthy people across ages. Sample-barcoded 5' priming and a J-beta primer mix drove a second PCR of about 7 to 12 cycles. TCRdb re-called the 5' RACE reads through MiXCR, storing one row per CDR3 protein. The data show roughly 1.5 million distinct CDR3 sequences, with 35% to 45% seen just once and about 4.1% held by the top ten. What was sequenced was blood. Receptors originate from a woman under 30 in good health.

A few counts support this clonotype. Written as DNA, the CDR3 is TGTGCCAGCAGCCAACAACTAGGCGGGACCCAGTACTTC. Translation gives CASSQQLGGTQYF. The chain carries TRBV7-2 and TRBJ2-5; the D gene is possibly TRBD2 (5 bases). Trimming removed 5 bases at V and 7 bases at J, with 14 bases between. The CDR3 is made up of 13 amino acids. Germline V gives CDR1 SGHTA, CDR2 FQGNSA.

This clonotype was seen a few times. The gene calls are TRBV4-2 and TRBJ2-3; 12 nucleotides line up with TRBD2. CDR1 is LGHNA and CDR2 is YNFKEQ in the germline V gene. CDR3 length: 16 amino acids. Germline trimming cut 1 base from V and 4 bases from J; bases unmatched to any gene: 3. Here the CDR3 reads CASSQGLAGVSDTQYF. The DNA for the CDR3 is TGTGCCAGCAGCCAAGGACTAGCGGGAGTGTCAGATACGCAGTATTTT.

The chain combines TRBV5-1 with TRBJ2-2, with D perhaps TRBD1 or TRBD2 (5 bases each). The germline V gene has CDR1 SGHRS and CDR2 YFSETQ. This CDR3 has 16 amino acids. V was clipped by 2 bases and J by 0 bases, with 11 bases between them. The CDR3 is CASSLTGTANTGELFF. CDR3 coding DNA: TGCGCCAGCAGCTTAACCGGGACCGCGAACACCGGGGAGCTGTTTTTT.

V gene TRBV6-6 combines with J gene TRBJ1-5, with D tentatively TRBD1 (6 bases). The CDR3 loop spans 16 amino acids. The V end was cut by 2 bases, the J end by 11 bases, with 22 bases between. Per germline, CDR1 MNHNY and CDR2 SVGAGI (reference sequence). CDR3 amino acids: CASSYTGGADRSAQHF. The CDR3, as DNA: TGTGCCAGCAGTTACACCGGGGGCGCGGACCGATCGGCCCAGCATTTT.

This chain connects TRBV4-1 to TRBJ2-1; weak D call: TRBD1 (5 bases). The J call could be wrong; TRBJ2-7 is a better fit for the DNA end. CDR3 length: 14 amino acids. Germline assignment: CDR1 MGHRA and CDR2 YSYEKL. The CDR3 reads CASSQVSQGDEQYF. DNA of the CDR3: TGCGCCAGCAGCCAAGTAAGCCAGGGCGATGAGCAGTACTTC.

In regard to this clonotype: This may be a read error: a much more frequent sequence differs by one nucleotide. This chain uses TRBV29-1 with TRBJ2-1; 8 positions agree with TRBD2. The germline V gene has CDR1 SQVTM and CDR2 ANQGSEA. This CDR3 has 13 residues. V gave up 8 bases and J gave up 13 bases; unmatched junction bases: 16. CDR3 sequence (DNA): TGCAGCACTCTCCGGGGGGGTGAGGAGACCCAGTTCTTC. Protein product: CSTLRGGEETQFF.

J is TRBJ2-1 and V is TRBV7-9; 9 positions match TRBD2. The CDR3 spans 16 residues. Germline lookup yields CDR1 SEHNR and CDR2 FQNEAQ (reference sequence). The V gene end was trimmed by 1 base and the J gene end by 13 bases; junction bases not matched to a gene: 14. The CDR3 region is CASSLVAGGPNIDQFF. DNA of the CDR3: TGTGCCAGCAGCTTAGTCGCGGGAGGGCCCAATATTGACCAGTTCTTC.

The V call is TRBV29-1, the J call TRBJ2-1; 12 positions match TRBD2. The ends lost 6 bases at V and 10 bases at J; junction bases unmatched: 10. The germline CDR1 and CDR2 sequences are SQVTM and ANQGSEA. This CDR3 is built from 14 residues. CDR3 DNA: TGCAGCGTGCGGCGGAGACTAGCGGGAGACGAGCAGTTCTTC. Amino acid sequence: CSVRRRLAGDEQFF.

The chain recombines TRBV2 with TRBJ2-1; D is undetermined. The V end lost 5 bases, the J end lost 4 bases, and 9 bases lay between the germline ends. The V gene's germline CDR1 is SNHLY and CDR2 FYNNEI. This CDR3 has 13 residues. The CDR3 DNA sequence: TGTGCCAGCAGTCACGGGCAGTACAATGAGCAGTTCTTC. This translates into CASSHGQYNEQFF.

The chain uses TRBV18 and TRBJ1-2; perhaps TRBD1 as D (5 bases). Germline CDR1 and CDR2: KGHSH and LQKENI. V was pared by 3 bases and J by 2 bases, with 13 bases between. The CDR3 is made up of 15 amino acids. The CDR3 loop reads CASSPQSGKNYGYTF. CDR3 bases: TGTGCCAGCTCACCCCAATCAGGGAAGAACTATGGCTACACCTTC.

The table lists this clonotype with a few counts. The chain links TRBV29-1 to TRBJ1-4; perhaps TRBD1 as D (5 bases). V was clipped by 6 bases and J by 3 bases, with 17 bases between them. Germline lookup yields CDR1 SQVTM and CDR2 ANQGSEA. The CDR3 loop spans 15 amino acids. CDR3 loop: CSVYLWGSSNEKLFF. The DNA for the CDR3 is TGCAGCGTCTACCTCTGGGGCAGTTCTAATGAAAAACTGTTTTTT.

Here the CDR3 reads CASGLSLAGASYEQYF. The CDR3 DNA reads as TGTGCTAGTGGTTTGAGTCTAGCGGGGGCCTCCTACGAGCAGTACTTC. The rearrangement uses TRBV12-5 and TRBJ2-7, with 10 bases lining up with TRBD2. CDR1 is LGHNT and CDR2 is FRNRAP in the germline V gene. This CDR3 region has 16 residues. Trimming cost V 2 bases and J 0 bases; bases outside gene matches: 4.

This clonotype appeared a few times. J is TRBJ2-1 and V is TRBV29-1; 7 positions match TRBD1. Germline CDR1 and CDR2: SQVTM and ANQGSEA. This CDR3 has 13 residues. CDR3 DNA sequence: TGCCGAGATAACAGGGGCCACTACAATGAGCAGTTCTTC. Its translation: CRDNRGHYNEQFF.

This clonotype was counted only a few times. The V call is TRBV4-1, the J call TRBJ1-1; 8 bases agree with TRBD1. CDR1 MGHRA and CDR2 YSYEKL come from the germline V gene. This CDR3 region has 15 residues. After removal of 4 bases from V and 4 bases from J, the junction contained 8 bases not matched to a gene. This chain's CDR3 is CASSPGQGGFTEAFF. CDR3 in DNA: TGCGCCAGCAGCCCTGGACAGGGTGGTTTCACTGAAGCTTTCTTT.

V gene TRBV7-3 combines with J gene TRBJ2-3; perhaps TRBD2 as D (5 bases). The germline V gene has CDR1 SGHTA and CDR2 FQGTGA. This CDR3 has 15 amino acids. V gave up 5 bases and J gave up 3 bases, with 15 bases separating them. The CDR3 nucleotides are TGTGCCAGCAGCCGAAACCCCCTAGCAACAGATACGCAGTATTTT. Translated, it gives CASSRNPLATDTQYF.

This clonotype was observed a handful of times. The V gene is TRBV6-5, the J gene TRBJ2-5, with D perhaps TRBD1 (5 bases). The CDR3 sequence is 13 residues long. Trimming stripped 6 bases from V and 1 base from J, with 9 bases between. The V gene's germline CDR1 is MNHEY and CDR2 SVGAGI. CDR3 residues: CASRGQVQETQYF. In nucleotides, the CDR3 is TGTGCCAGCAGGGGGCAGGTCCAAGAGACCCAGTACTTC.

Worth noting for this clonotype: A much larger clonotype is one base distant, so this may be a read error. The CDR3 DNA is TGTGCCACCAGTGTGGGGGAGACCCAGTTCTTC. This encodes CATSVGETQFF. The J gene is TRBJ2-1, the V gene TRBV24-1; D might be TRBD1 or TRBD2, each matching 5 bases. This CDR3 region has 11 residues. V lost 5 bases to trimming and J lost 13 bases, with 11 bases between them. Germline V gene sequence: CDR1 KGHDR, CDR2 SFDVKD.

A note on this clonotype: The junction does not match germline at one end; this may be a read error. The CDR3 sequence: CASSQDDSNSDEQYF. DNA for the CDR3: TGTGCCAGCAGCCAAGATGACAGTAACTCCGACGAGCAGTACTTC. V and J are TRBV14 and TRBJ2-7; tentative D call: TRBD1 (5 bases). CDR1 and CDR2 (germline): SGHDN, FVKESK. The CDR3 extends over 15 amino acids.